The 3 T cell receptor beta chains below all came from one sample that was sequenced in a study of shared clonotypes between healthy human individuals. The repertoire was sequenced with immunoSEQ multiplex PCR; TCRdb's copy has only in-frame clones and lacks some. The sample lists around 2,000,000 clones, about 93% occurring once. Naive CD8 cells were CD45RO-negative, positively selected for CCR7, excluding terminally differentiated effector memory CD45RA+ cells. Sequencing was done on a sample of naive CD8+ T cells from PBMCs. The receptors were gathered from a man aged 18 to 29 in good health. Some clones in this sample may be carry-over from other donors' samples.

This sequence joins TRBV27 and TRBJ1-2, with D possibly TRBD1 on 6 matching bases. The V gene lost 2 bases and the J gene lost 5 bases, with 12 bases spanning the gap. In germline, CDR1 is MNHEY, CDR2 SMNVEV (reference sequence). The CDR3 runs 14 residues. The CDR3 bases are TGTGCCAGCAGTTTAACGGGGGCGATGTATGGCTACACCTTC. Translating gives CASSLTGAMYGYTF.

The rearrangement uses TRBV7-9 and TRBJ2-1; the D gene is possibly TRBD2 (6 bases). Germline assignment: CDR1 SEHNR and CDR2 FQNEAQ (reference sequence). V lost 3 bases to trimming and J lost 5 bases, with 14 bases between them. The CDR3 has 15 residues. The CDR3 DNA is TGTGCCAGCAGCTTTAATAGCGGAATACACAATGAGCAGTTCTTC. As protein: CASSFNSGIHNEQFF.

This clone came up once. The V call is TRBV7-8, the J call TRBJ2-2; the D gene is possibly TRBD2 (6 bases). V gave up 7 bases and J gave up 7 bases, with 19 bases separating them. The V gene's germline CDR1 is SGHVS and CDR2 FQNEAQ. The CDR3 length is 15 residues. CDR3: CASNLGGVGIGELFF. The CDR3 DNA reads TGTGCCAGCAACCTCGGAGGGGTTGGTATCGGGGAGCTGTTTTTT.